This is a list of T cell receptor beta chains from one sample in a study of T cell responses to AZD1222 COVID-19 vaccine. Using immunoSEQ multiplex PCR, the repertoire was profiled, and TCRdb retains in-frame clones only, with some absent. The sample lists about 74,000 clones; approximately 89% were seen once. Source: peripheral blood, taken 28 days after the second AZD1222 dose. Receptors originate from an adult who received the AZD1222 COVID-19 vaccine. CDR3s include the opening cysteine and the closing phenylalanine or tryptophan. A D gene is named only where the DNA matches it firmly. The size entry is marked missing in some rows and otherwise reads once, few, many or a size class.

CDR3 protein | CDR3 DNA | J gene | V gene | D gene | clone size
CASSLQTGGEQFF | TGTGCCAGCAGTTTACAAACAGGAGGCGAGCAGTTCTTC | TRBJ2-1 | TRBV12-3/TRBV12-4 | - | -
CAISESLAGALGEQFF | TGTGCCATCAGTGAGAGCCTAGCGGGTGCCCTCGGGGAGCAGTTCTTC | TRBJ2-1 | TRBV10-3 | TRBD2 | -
CASSLGRVATEAFF | TGTGCCAGCAGCTTGGGCAGGGTAGCCACTGAAGCTTTCTTT | TRBJ1-1 | TRBV7-2 | - | -
CASRPAGRGEGEAFF | TGTGCCAGCAGACCCGCTGGAAGAGGGGAAGGTGAAGCTTTCTTT | TRBJ1-1 | TRBV5-5 | - | once
CALAPGLGIPDTQYF | TGTGCCTTGGCGCCGGGACTAGGGATTCCAGATACGCAGTATTTT | TRBJ2-3 | TRBV30 | TRBD2 | -
CASSSGPQEGYNSPLHF | TGTGCCAGCAGCTCAGGACCCCAAGAGGGGTATAATTCACCCCTCCACTTT | TRBJ1-6 | TRBV7-8 | - | -
CASSLNSGRALFF | TGTGCCAGCAGCTTAAATAGCGGGAGGGCCCTGTTCTTC | TRBJ2-1 | TRBV7-8 | TRBD2 | -
CASSQDPGQKTGELFF | TGCGCCAGCAGCCAAGACCCGGGACAGAAAACCGGGGAGCTGTTTTTT | TRBJ2-2 | TRBV4-1 | TRBD1 | -
CASIVAGPGELFF | TGTGCCAGCATTGTAGCGGGACCCGGGGAGCTGTTTTTT | TRBJ2-2 | TRBV7-9 | TRBD2 | -
CASSGQANEQFF | TGCGCCAGCAGCGGACAGGCCAATGAGCAGTTCTTC | TRBJ2-1 | TRBV10-1 | TRBD1 | few
CASRRAGAGETQYF | TGTGCCAGCAGGAGAGCGGGAGCGGGGGAGACCCAGTACTTC | TRBJ2-5 | TRBV6-5 | TRBD2 | -
CASSLSPTDTQYF | TGCGCCAGCAGCTTGTCCCCAACAGATACGCAGTATTTT | TRBJ2-3 | TRBV5-1 | - | -
CASSYGLAGGTQYF | TGTGCCAGCAGTTACGGTCTAGCGGGAGGCACCCAGTACTTC | TRBJ2-5 | TRBV6-2/TRBV6-3 | TRBD2 | -
CASSSTGYNEQFF | TGTGCCAGCAGTTCCACTGGATACAATGAGCAGTTCTTC | TRBJ2-1 | TRBV6-5 | - | once
CASSLTGAPANEKLFF | TGCGCCAGCAGCTTGACGGGGGCGCCAGCTAATGAAAAACTGTTTTTT | TRBJ1-4 | TRBV5-1 | - | -
CASSHSSRQETQYF | TGTGCCAGCAGCCATTCGAGCCGGCAAGAGACCCAGTACTTC | TRBJ2-5 | TRBV9 | - | -
CASSLGQTYSPLHF | TGTGCCAGCAGTTTAGGACAGACATATTCACCCCTCCACTTT | TRBJ1-6 | TRBV27 | - | -
CASSIAPPAENQPQHF | TGTGCCAGTAGTATTGCCCCCCCGGCGGAGAATCAGCCCCAGCATTTT | TRBJ1-5 | TRBV19 | - | -
CAISEGRTGDEQYF | TGTGCCATCAGTGAGGGGCGGACAGGGGACGAGCAGTACTTC | TRBJ2-7 | TRBV10-3 | TRBD1 | -
CASRTLLRDRQFF | TGTGCCAGCAGAACACTGCTCCGGGACCGACAGTTCTTC | TRBJ2-1 | TRBV7-2 | - | -
CASSLLTSGIYNEQFF | TGTGCCAGCAGTTTGCTGACTAGCGGGATCTACAATGAGCAGTTCTTC | TRBJ2-1 | TRBV27 | TRBD2 | -
CASSDQGADNEQFF | TGTGCCAGTAGTGATCAGGGGGCCGATAATGAGCAGTTCTTC | TRBJ2-1 | TRBV19 | TRBD1 | once
CASSDQGGTEAFF | TGTGCCAGCAGTGACCAGGGGGGAACTGAAGCTTTCTTT | TRBJ1-1 | TRBV6-4 | TRBD1 | -
CASSSFPGTGKSYGYTF | TGTGCCAGCAGTTCCTTCCCCGGGACAGGGAAGTCCTATGGCTACACCTTC | TRBJ1-2 | TRBV27 | TRBD1 | -
CASSQDQGSSTDTQYF | TGCGCCAGCAGCCAAGATCAGGGTAGCAGCACAGATACGCAGTATTTT | TRBJ2-3 | TRBV4-1 | - | -
CAISDSSGIYNEQFF | TGTGCCATCAGTGATTCGAGCGGGATCTACAATGAGCAGTTCTTC | TRBJ2-1 | TRBV10-3 | TRBD2 | -
CASSPRDGNTEAFF | TGTGCCAGCTCACCGAGGGACGGTAACACTGAAGCTTTCTTT | TRBJ1-1 | TRBV18 | - | -
CASSASGSSYNEQFF | TGTGCCAGCAGCGCGAGCGGGAGCTCCTACAATGAGCAGTTCTTC | TRBJ2-1 | TRBV9 | TRBD2 | -
CASSPPGAPSYEQYF | TGTGCCAGCTCACCCCCCGGGGCCCCCTCCTACGAGCAGTACTTC | TRBJ2-7 | TRBV18 | - | -
CASSQLAGVTDTQYF | TGTGCCAGCAGCCAATTAGCGGGGGTAACAGATACGCAGTATTTT | TRBJ2-3 | TRBV3-1/TRBV3-2 | TRBD2 | -
CASRNRGYEQYF | TGTGCCAGCAGAAACAGGGGGTACGAGCAGTACTTC | TRBJ2-7 | TRBV28 | TRBD1 | -
CASSRRGAGEKLFF | TGTGCCAGCAGCCGCCGCGGGGCGGGTGAAAAACTGTTTTTT | TRBJ1-4 | TRBV3-1/TRBV3-2 | - | -
CASSLRGGDTEAFF | TGTGCCAGCAGCCTCAGGGGTGGGGACACTGAAGCTTTCTTT | TRBJ1-1 | TRBV9 | - | -
CATSRDSTGSGNEQFF | TGTGCCACCAGCAGAGATTCGACAGGGTCGGGAAATGAGCAGTTCTTC | TRBJ2-1 | TRBV15 | TRBD1 | -
CASSSPSSSFYEQYF | TGTGCCAGCAGCTCCCCTAGCTCCTCTTTTTACGAGCAGTACTTC | TRBJ2-7 | TRBV5-5 | - | -
CASLGGPSYNEQFF | TGTGCCAGTTTGGGAGGGCCCTCCTACAATGAGCAGTTCTTC | TRBJ2-1 | TRBV19 | TRBD2 | -
CSVAGASTDTQYF | TGCAGCGTGGCCGGTGCTAGCACAGATACGCAGTATTTT | TRBJ2-3 | TRBV29-1 | - | -
CAWSVGTGLNQPQHF | TGTGCCTGGAGTGTAGGGACGGGGCTTAATCAGCCCCAGCATTTT | TRBJ1-5 | TRBV30 | - | -
CASSIRGTGELFF | TGTGCCAGTAGTATACGAGGGACCGGGGAGCTGTTTTTT | TRBJ2-2 | TRBV19 | - | -
CATSDNNYGYTF | TGTGCCACCAGTGATAACAACTATGGCTACACCTTC | TRBJ1-2 | TRBV24-1 | - | -
CSVGEVSPEAFF | TGCAGCGTTGGCGAGGTAAGCCCTGAAGCTTTCTTT | TRBJ1-1 | TRBV29-1 | - | once
CASSSPGTGGNYEQYF | TGTGCCAGCAGTTCACCCGGGACAGGGGGCAACTACGAGCAGTACTTC | TRBJ2-7 | TRBV6-2/TRBV6-3 | TRBD1 | -
CVRSLAILSEAFF | TGTGTCAGAAGCTTAGCTATCCTATCCGAAGCTTTCTTT | TRBJ1-1 | TRBV7-5 | - | -
CASSNTDTQYF | TGTGCCAGCAGTAACACAGATACGCAGTATTTT | TRBJ2-3 | TRBV2 | - | -
CASSSGDGYGYTF | TGTGCCAGCTCATCAGGGGATGGGTATGGCTACACCTTC | TRBJ1-2 | TRBV18 | - | -
CASSFLGRGDGYTF | TGTGCCAGCAGCTTCCTGGGCAGGGGAGATGGCTACACCTTC | TRBJ1-2 | TRBV5-4 | - | -
CASSREVGKQYF | TGTGCCAGCAGCCGAGAGGTGGGCAAGCAGTACTTC | TRBJ2-7 | TRBV7-8 | - | -
CASSLLDTEAFF | TGTGCCAGCAGCTTGTTGGACACTGAAGCTTTCTTT | TRBJ1-1 | TRBV5-4 | - | -
CASSVFPLQAFF | TGTGCCAGCAGTGTCTTCCCGCTCCAAGCTTTCTTT | TRBJ1-1 | TRBV28 | - | -
CATSRDPGGVDEQYF | TGTGCCACCAGCAGAGATCCAGGGGGCGTCGACGAGCAGTACTTC | TRBJ2-7 | TRBV15 | TRBD1 | -
CASSVGQAASYEQYF | TGTGCCAGCAGCGTAGGTCAAGCCGCCTCCTACGAGCAGTACTTC | TRBJ2-7 | TRBV9 | - | -